This T cell receptor (beta chain) stems from a study of cytomegalovirus exposure and HLA in healthy donors. Study-wide findings and caveats: Per a later analysis, 15,000 to 20,000 TCR beta sequences showed association with HLA alleles at 0.05 false discovery rate. Rare TCR sequences dominated, though some public TCRs recurred in many donors. The classifier reportedly diagnosed cytomegalovirus status with high sensitivity and specificity. The study put 150 or so TCR beta chains on its list as cytomegalovirus-associated.

The CDR3 loop spans 16 amino acids. V dropped 3 bases and J dropped 8; count of bases not matched to a gene: 13. CDR1 is SGHNT and CDR2 is YYREEE in the germline V gene (reference sequence). The primer mix had 60 Vbeta and 13 Jbeta primers. Some clones are missing from TCRdb's copy, which holds only in-frame ones; the method was immunoSEQ multiplex PCR. The sample holds roughly 170,000 clones, less than 75% seen once. In the case of this clone: Its cognate antigen is unknown.

The chain couples TRBV5-4 to TRBJ2-1; 8 nucleotides agree with TRBD2. The sequence was collected from a girl aged 10 to 17 in good health and CMV-seronegative. Sequenced material: PBMCs. This chain's CDR3 is CASSSRPGGGGDEQFF. The CDR3 DNA follows: TGTGCCAGCAGCTCCCGTCCGGGGGGGGGTGGGGATGAGCAGTTCTTC.